The present entry profiles one TCR beta chain with its context. This entry belongs to a study of response to subunit inactivated influenza vaccine. TCRdb passed the RT-PCR reads through MiXCR, listing each CDR3 protein once. Of about 540,000 distinct CDR3 sequences in the sample, 20% to 25% were seen once. V was cut by 0 bases and J by 6 bases, with 9 bases left in between. This CDR3 has 14 amino acids. Germline V CDR1 and CDR2: LNHNV, YYDKDF (reference sequence). This sample was also put to use in a study of T cells expressing NK-cell markers. As that report states: 5'RACE template switching with UMIs produced the TCR beta cDNA. It was from sorted CD3+CD56+NKG2C+, CD3+CD56+NKG2C- and CD3+CD56-NKG2C+ T cells that TCR beta repertoires came. Restricting sorting to alpha-beta TCR T cells was achieved in several experiments by an anti-gamma-delta TCR antibody. No clear determination of HCMV specificity was made for expanded NKG2C+ T cell clones.

The V and J genes are TRBV15 and TRBJ2-1; D perhaps matches TRBD2 (6 bases). This TCR was sampled from a man over 45 who received an inactivated influenza vaccine. The sequencing here drew on CD4+ T cells sorted from PBMCs, taken 11 to 12 days after vaccination. The CDR3 here is CATSRDAGPNEQFF. The CDR3 DNA reads TGTGCCACCAGCAGAGATGCGGGACCCAATGAGCAGTTCTTC.